These 31 T cell receptor beta chains originate from one sample sequenced in a study of CD8 T cells in Susac syndrome. Reverse transcription of roughly 0.5 to 1 ug RNA was performed with random hexamers. TCRdb fed the immunoSEQ multiplex PCR reads into MiXCR, producing one record per CDR3 protein. This sample carries about 300,000 distinct CDR3 sequences, about 91% of them seen once, and the ten largest clones take less than 0.2%. Sequences were obtained from CD8+ T cells from PBMCs. The receptor set was obtained from a human donor with multiple sclerosis.

The chain couples TRBV5-5 to TRBJ1-1; 7 bases fit TRBD1. Germline CDR1 is SGHKS and CDR2 is YYEKEE (reference sequence). V gave up 4 bases and J gave up 3 bases; unmatched junction bases: 9. CDR3 length equals 15 residues. CDR3 coding DNA: TGTGCCAGCAGCCATCTAGAGGGGGCCGACACTGAAGCTTTCTTT. Residues: CASSHLEGADTEAFF.

This clonotype was recorded a few times. This CDR3 is CASTPSAHEQFF. The CDR3 bases are TGTGCCAGCACCCCGTCCGCCCATGAGCAGTTCTTC. J is TRBJ2-1 and V is TRBV2, with D unclear. The germline V gene has CDR1 SNHLY and CDR2 FYNNEI. The CDR3 contains 12 residues. V lost 7 bases to trimming and J lost 8 bases, with 12 bases between them. The full variable domain, in which reference TRBV2 and TRBJ2-1 provide the parts outside the CDR3, is EPEVTQTPSHQVTQMGQEVILRCVPISNHLYFYWYRQILGQKVEFLVSFYNNEISEKSEIFDDQFSVERPDGSNFTLKIRSTKLEDSAMYFCASTPSAHEQFFGPGTRLTVL.

The chain is built from TRBV2 and TRBJ2-7; D might be TRBD2 (5 bases). CDR1 is SNHLY, CDR2 FYNNEI, per germline. Trimming took off 9 bases at V and 5 bases at J, with 20 bases between the two ends. This CDR3 comprises 14 residues. CDR3 sequence: CARADSSGLDEQYF. CDR3 coding DNA: TGTGCCAGAGCCGACTCATCCGGACTTGACGAGCAGTACTTC. Complete variable domain (other parts from reference TRBV2 and TRBJ2-7): EPEVTQTPSHQVTQMGQEVILRCVPISNHLYFYWYRQILGQKVEFLVSFYNNEISEKSEIFDDQFSVERPDGSNFTLKIRSTKLEDSAMYFCARADSSGLDEQYFGPGTRLTVT.

The chain couples TRBV2 to TRBJ1-4; D not resolved. Trimming stripped 5 bases from V and 6 bases from J, with 13 bases between. Germline V gives CDR1 SNHLY, CDR2 FYNNEI. There are 14 residues in the CDR3. CDR3 sequence (DNA): TGTGCCAGCAGTTCGACGGACGGATATGAAAAACTGTTTTTT. It codes for CASSSTDGYEKLFF.

The DNA for the CDR3 is TGTGCCAGCAGCTCGACCCTATTCCCGGCCGAGGAGCAGTTCTTC. Translating it yields CASSSTLFPAEEQFF. V gene TRBV5-4 combines with J gene TRBJ2-1; D remains ambiguous. This CDR3 has 15 amino acids. With 3 bases removed from V and 10 bases from J, the gap between germline ends came to 20 bases. The germline CDR1 and CDR2 sequences are SGHNT and YYREEE (reference sequence).

The gene calls are TRBV7-6 and TRBJ2-7, with 11 bases matching TRBD2. CDR1 and CDR2 from the germline V gene are SGHVS and FNYEAQ. V was clipped by 6 bases and J by 6 bases; unmatched bases: 7. The CDR3 extends over 14 amino acids. CDR3 sequence reads: CASSTSGSSAEQYF. CDR3 coding DNA: TGTGCCAGCAGTACTAGCGGGAGTTCTGCCGAGCAGTACTTC.

This clonotype has just one count. The chain employs TRBV9 and TRBJ2-6; possibly TRBD1 or TRBD2 for D (7 bases each). Germline V gives CDR1 SGDLS, CDR2 YYNGEE. CDR3 length equals 18 residues. V was shortened by 0 bases and J by 0 bases, with 13 bases between the two germline ends. The CDR3 DNA follows: TGTGCCAGCAGCGTAGATGTCAGGGGGGGCTCTGGGGCCAACGTCCTGACTTTC. It encodes CASSVDVRGGSGANVLTF. The full variable domain, completed using reference TRBV9 and TRBJ2-6, is DSGVTQTPKHLITATGQRVTLRCSPRSGDLSVYWYQQSLDQGLQFLIQYYNGEERAKGNILERFSAQQFPDLHSELNLSSLELGDSALYFCASSVDVRGGSGANVLTFGAGSRLTVL.

This clonotype was found a few times. The chain combines TRBV5-1 with TRBJ2-5, with a possible D match to TRBD2 (7 bases). With 0 bases removed from V and 4 bases from J, the gap between germline ends came to 13 bases. Germline V lookup: CDR1 SGHRS, CDR2 YFSETQ. The CDR3 runs to 15 residues. For the CDR3, the DNA is TGCGCCAGCAGCTTGGTTCCAGGGGAGGGAGAGACCCAGTACTTC. Translated, it gives CASSLVPGEGETQYF. Supplemented by reference TRBV5-1 and TRBJ2-5, the full variable domain reads KAGVTQTPRYLIKTRGQQVTLSCSPISGHRSVSWYQQTPGQGLQFLFEYFSETQRNKGNFPGRFSGRQFSNSRSEMNVSTLELGDSALYLCASSLVPGEGETQYFGPGTRLLVL.

CDR3: CASTPGAGTGGLFEQYF. Written as DNA, the CDR3 is TGTGCCAGCACTCCGGGAGCGGGGACAGGGGGCCTTTTCGAGCAGTACTTC. The genes are TRBV12-3 or TRBV12-4 and TRBJ2-7; TRBD1 matches 12 bases. Trimming removed 7 bases from V and 6 bases from J; junction bases left unmatched: 16. The CDR3 extends over 17 amino acids.

This chain links TRBV7-9 with TRBJ2-4; D might be TRBD2 (7 bases). Germline loops: CDR1 SEHNR, CDR2 FQNEAQ (reference sequence). V was clipped by 1 base and J by 12 bases, with 13 bases between them. This CDR3 region has 13 residues. CDR3 residues: CASSLEGVAGQYF. CDR3 nucleotides: TGTGCCAGCAGCTTAGAGGGGGTAGCGGGTCAGTACTTC.

CDR3 coding DNA: TGTGCCAGCAGTCTCGGGACCCTAGGCCGCCACGAGCAGTACTTC. Its translation is CASSLGTLGRHEQYF. This chain connects TRBV12-3 or TRBV12-4 to TRBJ2-7; tentatively, D is TRBD1 or TRBD2 (5 bases each). V shed 5 bases and J shed 5 bases, with 19 bases lying between them. CDR3 size: 15 residues.

This chain links TRBV19 with TRBJ2-7; the D gene could be TRBD1 or TRBD2 (5 bases each). Trimming cost V 3 bases and J 6 bases, with 21 bases left between them. This CDR3 contains 16 residues. Germline CDR1 and CDR2: LNHDA and SQIVND (reference sequence). The CDR3 DNA sequence: TGTGCCAGTAGTATTCTCCGCGATGGGGGTCCCGCCGAGCAGTACTTC. It codes for CASSILRDGGPAEQYF.

The V and J genes are TRBV29-1 and TRBJ2-7, with 7 bases matching TRBD1. J lost 0 bases, V lost 3 bases, and 8 bases had no gene match. The germline V gene has CDR1 SQVTM and CDR2 ANQGSEA. The CDR3 runs 15 residues. The CDR3 is CSVEAGGISSYEQYF. The CDR3 DNA reads TGCAGCGTTGAGGCAGGGGGAATCAGCTCCTACGAGCAGTACTTC.

This clonotype has just one count. The gene calls are TRBV25-1 and TRBJ2-2; a possible D gene is TRBD1 (5 bases). Germline CDR1 is MGHDK and CDR2 is SYGVNS. Deletions cut 7 bases from V and 6 bases from J, with 9 bases between. CDR3 length: 12 amino acids. The CDR3 sequence is CASTKGSGELFF. The CDR3, as DNA: TGTGCCAGCACCAAGGGGTCCGGGGAGCTGTTTTTT.

The chain has TRBV28 and TRBJ2-2; possibly TRBD2 for D (5 bases). The CDR3 runs 16 residues. CDR1 and CDR2 from the germline V gene are MDHEN and SYDVKM. Trimming pared 4 bases from V and 1 base from J, leaving 13 bases between. CDR3 nucleotide sequence: TGTGCCAGCAGTTCCCTTCTGGCGGGGAACACCGGGGAGCTGTTTTTT. Translating gives CASSSLLAGNTGELFF. The entire variable domain, with the rest obtained from reference TRBV28 and TRBJ2-2, is as follows: DVKVTQSSRYLVKRTGEKVFLECVQDMDHENMFWYRQDPGLGLRLIYFSYDVKMKEKGDIPEGYSVSREKKERFSLILESASTNQTSMYLCASSSLLAGNTGELFFGEGSRLTVL.

The chain joins TRBV6-2 or TRBV6-3 to TRBJ2-1, with D possibly matching TRBD1 (6 bases). V gave up 6 bases and J gave up 6 bases, with 12 bases separating them. CDR1 and CDR2 (germline): MNHEY, SVGEGT. The CDR3 has 13 residues. CDR3 in DNA: TGTGCCAGCAGCCCAGGGGAATCCAATGAGCAGTTCTTC. Translated, it gives CASSPGESNEQFF.

A few counts support this clonotype. The DNA of the CDR3 is TGCGCCAGCAGCCAAGATCGGGGCAGGGCCTATGGCTACACCTTC. Translating gives CASSQDRGRAYGYTF. The J gene is TRBJ1-2, the V gene TRBV4-3; D is perhaps TRBD1 (5 bases). Trimming removed 0 bases at V and 4 bases at J, with 12 bases between. Germline V gene data show CDR1 as LGHNA and CDR2 as YSLEER. The CDR3 loop spans 15 amino acids.

V is TRBV6-6 and J is TRBJ2-3; D is undetermined. This CDR3 is built from 13 residues. V was clipped by 2 bases and J by 2 bases, with 5 bases between them. Germline CDR1 is MNHNY and CDR2 is SVGAGI (reference sequence). The chain's CDR3 is CASSYLLTDTQYF. The DNA of the CDR3 is TGTGCCAGCAGTTACCTTCTCACAGATACGCAGTATTTT.

The chain couples TRBV27 to TRBJ2-2; no clear D. The V gene's germline CDR1 is MNHEY and CDR2 SMNVEV (reference sequence). Trimming took 3 bases from V and 0 from J, leaving 5 bases between them. This CDR3 has 14 residues. The CDR3 sequence is CASSFGPNTGELFF. CDR3 bases: TGTGCCAGCAGTTTCGGGCCGAACACCGGGGAGCTGTTTTTT.

The J gene is TRBJ2-1, the V gene TRBV19; a possible D gene is TRBD1 (6 bases). Looked up from germline, CDR1 is LNHDA and CDR2 is SQIVND (reference sequence). The V gene lost 2 bases and the J gene lost 9 bases, with 17 bases spanning the gap. The CDR3 is made up of 15 amino acids. The CDR3 DNA sequence: TGTGCCAGTAGTATAAGGGGGAATGGGCTAGGTGAGCAGTTCTTC. Amino acids: CASSIRGNGLGEQFF.

This clonotype occurred a few times. V and J are TRBV27 and TRBJ2-2, with no clear D. Germline lookup yields CDR1 MNHEY and CDR2 SMNVEV (reference sequence). The CDR3 totals 14 residues. Trimming removed 1 base at V and 5 bases at J, with 8 bases between. CDR3 in amino acids: CASSLLSGTGELFF. The CDR3 DNA follows: TGTGCCAGCAGTTTATTGTCCGGGACCGGGGAGCTGTTTTTT.

The chain couples TRBV30 to TRBJ1-1; D is unresolved. The length of the CDR3 is 14 residues. The germline gives CDR1 GTSNPN, CDR2 SVGIG (reference sequence). The germline V and J ends were trimmed by 4 bases and 0 bases, with 12 bases remaining between them. The CDR3 loop is CAWTSSTVNTEAFF. The CDR3 DNA is TGTGCCTGGACCTCCTCCACAGTGAACACTGAAGCTTTCTTT. The full variable domain, completed using reference TRBV30 and TRBJ1-1, is SQTIHQWPATLVQPVGSPLSLECTVEGTSNPNLYWYRQAAGRGLQLLFYSVGIGQISSEVPQNLSASRPQDRQFILSSKKLLLSDSGFYLCAWTSSTVNTEAFFGQGTRLTVV.

J is TRBJ2-1 and V is TRBV7-9; 8 bases line up with TRBD2. CDR3 length equals 15 residues. V trimming: 5 bases; J trimming: 10 bases; junction bases outside the gene matches: 13. Germline CDR1 is SEHNR and CDR2 is FQNEAQ (reference sequence). The CDR3 DNA follows: TGTGCCAGCAGCACCAGGGTAGCGGGAAGTCGAGAGCAGTTCTTC. Protein sequence: CASSTRVAGSREQFF.

The chain is built from TRBV6-5 and TRBJ2-6, with D uncertain. V gave up 2 bases and J gave up 3 bases, with 8 bases separating them. The CDR3 spans 15 residues. Germline V gene data show CDR1 as MNHEY and CDR2 as SVGAGI. CDR3: CASSYQVDGANVLTF. The CDR3 DNA follows: TGTGCCAGCAGTTACCAGGTCGATGGGGCCAACGTCCTGACTTTC.

The chain has TRBV29-1 and TRBJ2-2; D remains unclear. Germline V gene data show CDR1 as SQVTM and CDR2 as ANQGSEA. V was trimmed by 5 bases and J by 5 bases, leaving 9 bases between them. There are 12 residues in the CDR3. Here the CDR3 DNA reads TGCAGCGTTCCGGTATTTACCGGGGAGCTGTTTTTT. Its translation: CSVPVFTGELFF.

The genes are TRBV12-3 or TRBV12-4 and TRBJ2-7; TRBD1 aligns across 11 bases. The CDR3 loop spans 15 amino acids. With V trimmed by 5 bases and J by 7 bases, 10 bases remained unmatched. The CDR3: CASSPGQGGSREQYF. The CDR3 nucleotides read TGTGCCAGCAGTCCGGGACAGGGGGGATCGAGGGAGCAGTACTTC.

The rearrangement joins TRBV7-9 to TRBJ1-3; D not resolved. V was cut by 3 bases and J by 0 bases, with 21 bases left in between. CDR1 is SEHNR and CDR2 is FQNEAQ in the germline V gene (reference sequence). This CDR3 has 19 amino acids. The CDR3 here is CASSFPNLGLLSSGNTIYF. The DNA for the CDR3 is TGTGCCAGCAGCTTCCCCAACTTAGGGCTACTGAGCTCTGGAAACACCATATATTTT.

This clonotype has more than one count but fewer than ten. The rearrangement links TRBV14 to TRBJ2-7; TRBD2 agrees at 8 bases. Germline assignment: CDR1 SGHDN and CDR2 FVKESK. Trimming at V came to 3 bases and at J to 3 bases, leaving 4 bases not matched to a gene. The CDR3 extends over 14 amino acids. CDR3 protein: CASSHTGGGYEQYF. Written as DNA, the CDR3 is TGTGCCAGCAGCCACACGGGGGGGGGCTACGAGCAGTACTTC.

This clonotype was counted a single time. This rearrangement joins TRBV6-5 to TRBJ1-1, with D possibly matching TRBD1 (5 bases). This CDR3 is built from 15 residues. Trimming stripped 0 bases from V and 1 base from J, with 9 bases between. Germline V gene sequence: CDR1 MNHEY, CDR2 SVGAGI. CDR3 region: CASSYSAQGNTEAFF. CDR3 nucleotides: TGTGCCAGCAGTTACTCTGCGCAGGGGAACACTGAAGCTTTCTTT.

The V gene is TRBV3-1, the J gene TRBJ2-1; 7 bases agree with TRBD2. This CDR3 comprises 20 residues. The germline CDR1 and CDR2 sequences are LGHDT and YNNKEL (reference sequence). J gave up 4 bases and V 0 bases, and 18 bases lay outside the gene matches. The CDR3 nucleotides are TGTGCCAGCAGCCAAGATAAGGGTACCCCAGGGCCTAGCGGATACAATGAGCAGTTCTTC. As protein: CASSQDKGTPGPSGYNEQFF.

The chain recombines TRBV12-3 or TRBV12-4 with TRBJ1-1; 9 bases line up with TRBD1. V shed 3 bases, J shed 3 bases, and the junction held 5 bases outside the gene matches. This CDR3 is built from 15 residues. For the CDR3, the DNA is TGTGCCAGCAGTTTCCGGACAGGGGAGGACACTGAAGCTTTCTTT. Translating gives CASSFRTGEDTEAFF.